Below, 22 T cell receptor beta chains from the same sample are listed, as sequenced in a study of a mutant IDH1 vaccine in newly diagnosed glioma. Time point defined: week 47, end of study. In every dose of vaccine, 300 ug of mutant IDH1 20-mer peptide was given alongside topical imiquimod. These receptors lack a known antigen. Only in-frame clones appear in the TCRdb table, and some are missing; sequencing was by immunoSEQ multiplex PCR. Of around 26,000 clones listed, about four fifths are singletons. This material consisted of PBMCs, taken from a glioma patient whose treatment included an IDH1 peptide vaccine. Every receptor here comes from a man aged 35-49 years with glioma. Some clones in this sample may be carry-over from other donors' samples.

The V call is TRBV28, the J call TRBJ2-7, with unresolved D. Germline V CDR1 and CDR2: MDHEN, SYDVKM. Trimming took off 5 bases at V and 5 bases at J, with 13 bases between the two ends. This CDR3 comprises 13 residues. CDR3 coding DNA: TGTGCCAGCAGTCTCCTCGGTAACCACGAGCAGTACTTC. Amino acid sequence: CASSLLGNHEQYF. The whole variable domain, filled in from reference TRBV28 and TRBJ2-7, reads DVKVTQSSRYLVKRTGEKVFLECVQDMDHENMFWYRQDPGLGLRLIYFSYDVKMKEKGDIPEGYSVSREKKERFSLILESASTNQTSMYLCASSLLGNHEQYFGPGTRLTVT.

The chain recombines TRBV30 with TRBJ1-6, with a tentative D call TRBD1 (6 bases). The CDR3 extends over 15 amino acids. V lost 0 bases to trimming and J lost 7 bases, with 13 bases between them. Germline V CDR1 and CDR2: GTSNPN, SVGIG (reference sequence). CDR3 in DNA: TGTGCCTGGAGTGTACGGACGCAGGGGAATTCACCCCTCCACTTT. Amino acid sequence: CAWSVRTQGNSPLHF.

The sample holds one count of this clone. The chain recombines TRBV29-1 with TRBJ2-1; possibly TRBD2 for D (6 bases). The CDR3 spans 14 residues. Germline-derived CDR1 and CDR2 are SQVTM and ANQGSEA. With 2 bases removed from V and 9 bases from J, the gap between germline ends came to 17 bases. The CDR3 DNA reads as TGCAGCGTTGAAATACGGGACGGGCGGGGTGAGCAGTTCTTC. It yields the protein CSVEIRDGRGEQFF.

This rearrangement joins TRBV30 to TRBJ2-5, with D possibly matching TRBD2 (7 bases). Per germline, CDR1 GTSNPN and CDR2 SVGIG (reference sequence). The V gene lost 5 bases and the J gene lost 5 bases, with 12 bases spanning the gap. The CDR3 is 12 amino acids. CDR3 nucleotides: TGTGCCTGGCGGGGGGCCGGGGAGACCCAGTACTTC. Residues: CAWRGAGETQYF.

The chain links TRBV20-1 to TRBJ1-2; D is unclear. This CDR3 has 11 residues. Trimming pared 4 bases from V and 0 bases from J, leaving 3 bases between. Per the germline V gene, CDR1 is DFQATT and CDR2 is SNEGSKA (reference sequence). The chain's CDR3 is CSANANYGYTF. CDR3 DNA: TGCAGTGCTAATGCTAACTATGGCTACACCTTC.

The rearrangement uses TRBV19 and TRBJ2-2; 8 bases are a match to TRBD1. CDR1 and CDR2 from the germline V gene are LNHDA and SQIVND (reference sequence). There are 14 residues in the CDR3. J lost 5 bases, V lost 5 bases, and 4 bases had no gene match. Written as DNA, the CDR3 is TGTGCCAGTAGTTCCCAGGGGGCGACCGGGGAGCTGTTTTTT. Protein: CASSSQGATGELFF.

The gene calls are TRBV19 and TRBJ1-5; 10 positions match TRBD1. V shed 7 bases, J shed 7 bases, and the junction held 10 bases outside the gene matches. CDR3 length: 15 amino acids. The germline V gene encodes CDR1 LNHDA and CDR2 SQIVND (reference sequence). In nucleotides, the CDR3 is TGTGCCAGTACTGTCGGGACAGGGGTTTTGCAGCCCCAGCATTTT. The encoded protein is CASTVGTGVLQPQHF.

The chain recombines TRBV6-1 with TRBJ1-6; D perhaps matches TRBD1 (6 bases). The ends were cut back, 3 bases at V and 9 bases at J, with 9 bases in the middle. The germline V gene encodes CDR1 MNHNS and CDR2 SASEGT. This CDR3 has 13 amino acids. CDR3 nucleotide sequence: TGTGCCAGCAGTGACAGGGGAGTTTCACCCCTCCACTTT. The encoded protein is CASSDRGVSPLHF.

This chain joins TRBV5-4 and TRBJ1-2, with D possibly TRBD1 on 6 matching bases. The germline CDR1 and CDR2 sequences are SGHNT and YYREEE (reference sequence). The CDR3 covers 14 residues. The V gene lost 3 bases and the J gene lost 4 bases, with 13 bases spanning the gap. The CDR3 nucleotides read TGTGCCAGCAGCTGGAGGGGGGGCGGCTATGGCTACACCTTC. Amino acids: CASSWRGGGYGYTF. The complete variable domain, with remaining parts taken from reference TRBV5-4 and TRBJ1-2, reads ETGVTQSPTHLIKTRGQQVTLRCSSQSGHNTVSWYQQALGQGPQFIFQYYREEENGRGNFPPRFSGLQFPNYSSELNVNALELDDSALYLCASSWRGGGYGYTFGSGTRLTVV.

This clone was counted a single time. The chain links TRBV4-2 to TRBJ2-2, with 8 bases fitting TRBD1. CDR3 size: 17 residues. J gave up 1 base and V 2 bases, and 6 bases lay outside the gene matches. Germline CDR1 is LGHNA and CDR2 is YNFKEQ. The CDR3 nucleotides are TGTGCCAGCAGCCAACCGGACAGGGACGTGAACACCGGGGAGCTGTTTTTT. This encodes CASSQPDRDVNTGELFF.

The chain is built from TRBV19 and TRBJ2-2; D is unresolved. Trimming removed 8 bases at V and 1 base at J, with 8 bases between. The CDR3 totals 13 residues. Germline CDR1 and CDR2: LNHDA and SQIVND (reference sequence). CDR3 sequence reads: CASGELNTGELFF. The CDR3 DNA follows: TGTGCCAGTGGAGAACTGAACACCGGGGAGCTGTTTTTT.

The chain links TRBV19 to TRBJ2-2, with unresolved D. V was cut by 5 bases and J by 0 bases, with 7 bases left in between. In germline, CDR1 is LNHDA, CDR2 SQIVND (reference sequence). There are 14 residues in the CDR3. The CDR3 DNA reads TGTGCCAGTAGTCCACAGACGAACACCGGGGAGCTGTTTTTT. This sequence encodes CASSPQTNTGELFF.

V usage is TRBV6-1 and J usage is TRBJ2-5; D may be TRBD1 or TRBD2 (6 bases each). The CDR3 spans 14 residues. Trimming left V 4 bases short and J 2 bases short, with 11 bases between. Germline loops: CDR1 MNHNS, CDR2 SASEGT. CDR3 sequence: CASSVGGQQETQYF. The CDR3 region has the DNA TGTGCCAGCAGTGTGGGGGGACAACAAGAGACCCAGTACTTC.

The rearrangement uses TRBV5-1 and TRBJ2-7; D tentatively reads TRBD1 or TRBD2 (5 bases each). V was cut by 0 bases and J by 3 bases, with 16 bases left in between. The length of the CDR3 is 16 residues. The germline V gene encodes CDR1 SGHRS and CDR2 YFSETQ. For the CDR3, the DNA is TGCGCCAGCAGCTTGGCGGCCGGGACGGGGAGCTACGAGCAGTACTTC. Translated, it gives CASSLAAGTGSYEQYF.

The rearrangement links TRBV9 to TRBJ1-1; D is ambiguous. CDR1 is SGDLS and CDR2 is YYNGEE in the germline V gene. The CDR3 contains 14 residues. V lost 3 bases and J lost 4, with 13 bases in between. CDR3 residues: CASSATIGFTEAFF. For the CDR3, the DNA is TGTGCCAGCAGCGCGACGATCGGGTTCACTGAAGCTTTCTTT.

The genes are TRBV19 and TRBJ1-1, with D maybe TRBD1 (6 bases). Germline assignment: CDR1 LNHDA and CDR2 SQIVND (reference sequence). V lost 6 bases, J lost 3 bases, and 11 bases lay in between. CDR3 length: 13 amino acids. For the CDR3, the DNA is TGTGCCAGTAGACAGGGTATTTACACTGAAGCTTTCTTT. This sequence encodes CASRQGIYTEAFF.

This chain uses TRBV4-1 with TRBJ1-3; D possibly corresponds to TRBD1 (5 bases). The V gene's germline CDR1 is MGHRA and CDR2 YSYEKL. CDR3 length: 15 residues. V gave up 1 base and J gave up 2 bases, with 9 bases separating them. CDR3 region: CASSQARVTGNTIYF. CDR3 sequence (DNA): TGCGCCAGCAGCCAAGCCAGGGTGACTGGAAACACCATATATTTT.

The V call is TRBV5-6, the J call TRBJ2-3; D is undetermined. Per germline, CDR1 SGHDT and CDR2 YYEEEE. The CDR3 totals 12 residues. The ends were cut back, 1 base at V and 6 bases at J, with 6 bases in the middle. CDR3 amino acids: CASSLPADTQYF. For the CDR3, the DNA is TGTGCCAGCAGCTTGCCCGCTGATACGCAGTATTTT.

This clone appeared once. The chain is built from TRBV7-2 and TRBJ1-3, with D possibly matching TRBD1 (6 bases). Germline CDR1 is SGHTA and CDR2 is FQGNSA. The CDR3 contains 16 residues. Trimming removed 1 base from V and 2 bases from J, with 12 bases in between. The CDR3, as DNA: TGTGCCAGCAGCTTAGGTATAGGGGGTCCTGGAAACACCATATATTTT. Residues: CASSLGIGGPGNTIYF. The full variable domain, completed using reference TRBV7-2 and TRBJ1-3, is GAGVSQSPSNKVTEKGKDVELRCDPISGHTALYWYRQSLGQGLEFLIYFQGNSAPDKSGLPSDRFSAERTGGSVSTLTIQRTQQEDSAVYLCASSLGIGGPGNTIYFGEGSWLTVV.

The chain recombines TRBV19 with TRBJ1-2; D not certain. CDR3 size: 13 residues. The germline CDR1 and CDR2 sequences are LNHDA and SQIVND (reference sequence). V shed 4 bases and J shed 3 bases, with 9 bases lying between them. CDR3 nucleotides: TGTGCCAGTAGTAATCCAGGTTACTATGGCTACACCTTC. It codes for CASSNPGYYGYTF.

This clone showed up just once. This sequence joins TRBV29-1 and TRBJ1-1, with a possible D match to TRBD1 (5 bases). The CDR3 loop spans 15 amino acids. CDR1 is SQVTM, CDR2 ANQGSEA, per germline. Trimming removed 3 bases at V and 6 bases at J, with 20 bases between. The CDR3: CSVDPGQGGNAEAFF. The CDR3 DNA sequence: TGCAGCGTTGACCCAGGGCAGGGAGGAAACGCTGAAGCTTTCTTT. Full variable domain (remainder filled in from reference TRBV29-1 and TRBJ1-1): SAVISQKPSRDICQRGTSLTIQCQVDSQVTMMFWYRQQPGQSLTLIATANQGSEATYESGFVIDKFPISRPNLTFSTLTVSNMSPEDSSIYLCSVDPGQGGNAEAFFGQGTRLTVV.

The V gene is TRBV5-1, the J gene TRBJ2-7; the D gene is possibly TRBD2 (5 bases). Trimming removed 4 bases from V and 4 bases from J, with 21 bases in between. CDR1 SGHRS and CDR2 YFSETQ come from the germline V gene. The CDR3 is 16 amino acids. CDR3 loop: CASSPLAGVEGYEQYF. CDR3 nucleotides: TGCGCCAGCAGCCCACTTGCAGGAGTAGAGGGATACGAGCAGTACTTC.